Sequencing of this TCR beta chain was carried out in a study of somatic mutations in cytotoxic T cells in rheumatoid arthritis. The overall study: Using a FACSAria II or Sony SH800, a portion of the V beta antibody-stained T-cell populations were flow-sorted at nearly 100% purity, and among those populations were V beta1+ cells that were then sequenced for TCRB.

TCRdb's table, derived via immunoSEQ multiplex PCR, lists solely in-frame clones and lacks some. The profile shows approximately 19,000 clones, around 83% of them singletons. This clone was observed once. Its specificity is unknown. Findings and limits, study-wide: Age was associated with higher CD8+ clonality in rheumatoid arthritis patients, not in healthy controls.

The CDR3 has 11 residues. In germline, CDR1 is DFQATT, CDR2 SNEGSKA (reference sequence). Sequencing was carried out using CD8+ T cells sorted from blood. The clonotype originates from an adult with rheumatoid arthritis. The chain couples TRBV20-1 to TRBJ1-2; D is possibly TRBD1 (5 bases). This CDR3 reads CRGQGEAGYTF. In DNA form, the CDR3 reads TGCAGGGGTCAGGGTGAGGCAGGCTACACCTTC.